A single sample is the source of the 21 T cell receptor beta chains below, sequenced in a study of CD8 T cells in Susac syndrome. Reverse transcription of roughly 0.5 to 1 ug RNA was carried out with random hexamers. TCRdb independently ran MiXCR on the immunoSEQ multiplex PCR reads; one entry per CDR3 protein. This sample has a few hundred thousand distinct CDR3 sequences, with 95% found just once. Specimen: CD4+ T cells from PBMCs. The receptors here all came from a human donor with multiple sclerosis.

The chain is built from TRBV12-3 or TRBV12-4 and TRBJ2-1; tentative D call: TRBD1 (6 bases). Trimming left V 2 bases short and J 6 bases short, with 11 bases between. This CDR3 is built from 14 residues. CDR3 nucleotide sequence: TGTGCCAGCAGTTTAAGGGGGTGGTCCAATGAGCAGTTCTTC. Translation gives CASSLRGWSNEQFF.

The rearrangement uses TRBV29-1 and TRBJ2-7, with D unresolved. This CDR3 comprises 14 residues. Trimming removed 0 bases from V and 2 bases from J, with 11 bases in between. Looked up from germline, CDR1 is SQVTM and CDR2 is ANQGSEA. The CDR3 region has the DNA TGCAGCGTTGAAGATTTATGGGAACCCTACGAGCAGTACTTC. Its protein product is CSVEDLWEPYEQYF.

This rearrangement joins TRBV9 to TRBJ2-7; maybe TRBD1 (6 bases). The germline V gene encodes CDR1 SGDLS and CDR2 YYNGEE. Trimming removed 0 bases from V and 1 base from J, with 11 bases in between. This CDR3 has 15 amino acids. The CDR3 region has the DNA TGTGCCAGCAGCGTAGAGGACAGAGCTTCCTACGAGCAGTACTTC. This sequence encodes CASSVEDRASYEQYF.

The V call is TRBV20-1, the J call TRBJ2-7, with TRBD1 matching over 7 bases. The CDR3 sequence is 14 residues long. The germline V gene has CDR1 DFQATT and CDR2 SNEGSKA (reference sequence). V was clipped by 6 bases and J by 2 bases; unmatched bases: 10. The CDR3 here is CSAPGQVSPYEQYF. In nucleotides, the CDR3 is TGCAGTGCCCCAGGACAGGTTTCCCCCTACGAGCAGTACTTC.

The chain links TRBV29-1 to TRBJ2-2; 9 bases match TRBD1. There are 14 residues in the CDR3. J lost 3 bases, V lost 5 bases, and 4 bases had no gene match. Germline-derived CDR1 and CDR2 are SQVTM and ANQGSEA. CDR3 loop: CSVRGQGDTGELFF. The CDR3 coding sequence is TGCAGCGTTCGGGGACAGGGAGACACCGGGGAGCTGTTTTTT.

CDR3 coding DNA: TGTGCCAGCAGCCCACATTCTAGCGGTGGAGATACGCAGTATTTT. Its protein is CASSPHSSGGDTQYF. The chain is built from TRBV7-9 and TRBJ2-3, with TRBD2 matching 7 bases. The germline V gene has CDR1 SEHNR and CDR2 FQNEAQ (reference sequence). With V trimmed by 5 bases and J by 5 bases, 10 bases remained unmatched. There are 15 residues in the CDR3.

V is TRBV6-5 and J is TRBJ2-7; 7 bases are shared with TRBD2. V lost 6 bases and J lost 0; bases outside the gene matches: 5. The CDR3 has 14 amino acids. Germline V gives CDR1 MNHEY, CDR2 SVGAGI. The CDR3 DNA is TGTGCCAGCAGCTACCAGCGGGGCTCCTACGAGCAGTACTTC. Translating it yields CASSYQRGSYEQYF.

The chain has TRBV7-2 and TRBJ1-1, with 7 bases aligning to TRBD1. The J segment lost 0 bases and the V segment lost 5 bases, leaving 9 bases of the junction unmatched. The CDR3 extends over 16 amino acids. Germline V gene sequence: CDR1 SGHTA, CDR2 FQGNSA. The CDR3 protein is CASSPGGVRVNTEAFF. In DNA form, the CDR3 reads TGTGCCAGCAGCCCAGGGGGAGTCAGGGTGAACACTGAAGCTTTCTTT.

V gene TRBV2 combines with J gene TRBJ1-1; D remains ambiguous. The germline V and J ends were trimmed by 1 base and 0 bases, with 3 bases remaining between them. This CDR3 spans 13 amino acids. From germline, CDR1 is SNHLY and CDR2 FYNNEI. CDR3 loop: CASSEEVNTEAFF. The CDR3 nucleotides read TGTGCCAGCAGTGAAGAGGTGAACACTGAAGCTTTCTTT.

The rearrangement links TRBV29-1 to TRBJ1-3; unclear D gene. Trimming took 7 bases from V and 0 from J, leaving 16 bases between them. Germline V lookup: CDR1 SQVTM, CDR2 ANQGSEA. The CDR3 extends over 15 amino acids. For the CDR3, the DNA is TGCAGCGCCCTAAGGTGGAAAGACTCTGGAAACACCATATATTTT. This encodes CSALRWKDSGNTIYF.

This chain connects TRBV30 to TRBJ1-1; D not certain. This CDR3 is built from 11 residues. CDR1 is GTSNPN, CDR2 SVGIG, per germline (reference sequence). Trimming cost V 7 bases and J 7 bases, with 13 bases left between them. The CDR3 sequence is CASRRPVEAFF. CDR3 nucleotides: TGTGCCTCCCGACGCCCGGTTGAAGCTTTCTTT.

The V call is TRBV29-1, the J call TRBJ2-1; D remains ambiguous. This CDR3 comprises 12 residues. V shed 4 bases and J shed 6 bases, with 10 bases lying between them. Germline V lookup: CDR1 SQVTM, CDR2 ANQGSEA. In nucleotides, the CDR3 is TGCAGCGTTGCCGACCCATTCAATGAGCAGTTCTTC. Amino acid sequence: CSVADPFNEQFF.

CDR3 nucleotides: TGTGCCAGCAGTTTACAAGTCTTGGGGGGGACCCAGTACTTC. This sequence encodes CASSLQVLGGTQYF. This chain connects TRBV12-3 or TRBV12-4 to TRBJ2-5; D might be TRBD2 (6 bases). V was shortened by 2 bases and J by 7 bases, with 14 bases between the two germline ends. This CDR3 is built from 14 residues.

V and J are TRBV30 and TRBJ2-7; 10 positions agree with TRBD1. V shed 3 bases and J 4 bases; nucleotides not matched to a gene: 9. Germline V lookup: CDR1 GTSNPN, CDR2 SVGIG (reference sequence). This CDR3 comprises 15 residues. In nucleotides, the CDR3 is TGTGCCTGGAGGCCCCCCGGGACAGGGGCGTACGAGCAGTACTTC. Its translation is CAWRPPGTGAYEQYF. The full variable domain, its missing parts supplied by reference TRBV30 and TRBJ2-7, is SQTIHQWPATLVQPVGSPLSLECTVEGTSNPNLYWYRQAAGRGLQLLFYSVGIGQISSEVPQNLSASRPQDRQFILSSKKLLLSDSGFYLCAWRPPGTGAYEQYFGPGTRLTVT.

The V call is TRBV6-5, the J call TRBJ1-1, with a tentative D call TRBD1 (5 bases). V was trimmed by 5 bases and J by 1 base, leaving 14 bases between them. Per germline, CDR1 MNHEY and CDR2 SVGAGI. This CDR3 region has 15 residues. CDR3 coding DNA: TGTGCCAGCAGTCGAAAGGGGACGGGGAACACTGAAGCTTTCTTT. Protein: CASSRKGTGNTEAFF.

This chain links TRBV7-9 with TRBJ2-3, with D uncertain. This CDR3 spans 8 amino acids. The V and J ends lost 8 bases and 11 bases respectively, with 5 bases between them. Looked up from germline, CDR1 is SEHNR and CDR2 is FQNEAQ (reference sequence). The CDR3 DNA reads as TGTGCCAGCGAACAGCAGTATTTT. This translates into CASEQQYF.

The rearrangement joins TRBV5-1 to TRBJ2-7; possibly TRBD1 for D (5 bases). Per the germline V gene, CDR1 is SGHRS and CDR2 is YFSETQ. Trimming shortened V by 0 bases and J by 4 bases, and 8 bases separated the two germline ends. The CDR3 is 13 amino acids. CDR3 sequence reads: CASSLEGIYEQYF. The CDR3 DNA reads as TGCGCCAGCAGCTTGGAGGGGATTTACGAGCAGTACTTC. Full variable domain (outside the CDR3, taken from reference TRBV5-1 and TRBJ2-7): KAGVTQTPRYLIKTRGQQVTLSCSPISGHRSVSWYQQTPGQGLQFLFEYFSETQRNKGNFPGRFSGRQFSNSRSEMNVSTLELGDSALYLCASSLEGIYEQYFGPGTRLTVT.

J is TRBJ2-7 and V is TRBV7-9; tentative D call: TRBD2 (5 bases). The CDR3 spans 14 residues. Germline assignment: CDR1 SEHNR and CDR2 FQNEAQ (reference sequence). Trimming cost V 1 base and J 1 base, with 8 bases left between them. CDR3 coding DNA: TGTGCCAGCAGCTTAGGGAGCGGTTCCTACGAGCAGTACTTC. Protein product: CASSLGSGSYEQYF.

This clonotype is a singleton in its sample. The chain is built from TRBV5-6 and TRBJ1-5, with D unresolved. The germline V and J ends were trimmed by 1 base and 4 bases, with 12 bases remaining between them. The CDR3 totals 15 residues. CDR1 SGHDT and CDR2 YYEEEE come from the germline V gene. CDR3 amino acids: CASSLFTDYNQPQHF. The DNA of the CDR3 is TGTGCCAGCAGCTTGTTCACGGATTATAATCAGCCCCAGCATTTT.

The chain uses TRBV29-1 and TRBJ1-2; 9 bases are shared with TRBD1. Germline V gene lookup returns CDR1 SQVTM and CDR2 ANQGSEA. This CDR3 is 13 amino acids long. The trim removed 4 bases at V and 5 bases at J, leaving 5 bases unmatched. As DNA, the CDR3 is TGCAGCGTTGGACAGGGGGTCGGATATGGCTACACCTTC. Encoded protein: CSVGQGVGYGYTF.

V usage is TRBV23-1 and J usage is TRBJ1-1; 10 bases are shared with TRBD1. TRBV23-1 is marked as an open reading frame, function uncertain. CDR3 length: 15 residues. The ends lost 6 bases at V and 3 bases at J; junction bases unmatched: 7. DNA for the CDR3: TGCGCCAGCAGCGTCGGACAGGGGGTTGACACTGAAGCTTTCTTT. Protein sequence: CASSVGQGVDTEAFF.